This TCR beta chain appears in the sequencing data of a study of cytomegalovirus exposure and HLA in healthy donors. About the research overall: The roughly 120 validation repertoires, a later analysis reported, used the same platform as the approximately 730 repertoires from the first cohort. Overall study results and limits: According to a subsequent analysis, TCR clusters from the first cohort were inclined to appear together in the 120 validation repertoires. Most TCRs appeared rarely, but some public TCRs recurred in many donors. The study designated 150 or so TCR beta chains cytomegalovirus-associated.

This CDR3 region has 14 residues. Looked up from germline, CDR1 is LNHDA and CDR2 is SQIVND (reference sequence). V lost 1 base, J lost 4 bases, and 8 bases lay in between. Sequenced by immunoSEQ multiplex PCR; TCRdb stores in-frame clones only, minus some. The sample comprises around 70,000 clones, approximately 94% of which are singletons, and about 0.63% rests with the top ten. There are a few counts of this clone. What it recognizes is unknown. The chain is built from TRBV19 and TRBJ1-5, with TRBD1 as a possible D gene (5 bases). Material for sequencing was PBMCs. This receptor was taken from a woman younger than 30 in good health and CMV-seronegative. The CDR3 DNA reads as TGTGCCAGTAGTATAGGGCAGGGTAATCAGCCCCAGCATTTT. Translating gives CASSIGQGNQPQHF.